The 30 T cell receptor beta chains given below trace back to one sample, sequenced in a study of cytomegalovirus exposure and HLA in healthy donors. With 60 Vbeta and 13 Jbeta primers, the PCR was carried out. Using immunoSEQ multiplex PCR, the repertoire was profiled, and TCRdb retains in-frame clones only, with some absent. The profile shows around 160,000 clones, approximately 79% of them singletons. Input material: PBMCs. Every receptor here comes from a woman between 40 and 50 years old in good health and CMV-seropositive.

V gene TRBV28 combines with J gene TRBJ2-7; 9 bases map to TRBD1. V was pared by 6 bases and J by 3 bases, with 3 bases of the junction left unmatched. This CDR3 has 13 residues. In germline, CDR1 is MDHEN, CDR2 SYDVKM. The CDR3 coding sequence is TGTGCCAGCAGGGGACAGGGAGTCTACGAGCAGTACTTC. It codes for CASRGQGVYEQYF.

The chain links TRBV5-1 to TRBJ2-7; a possible D gene is TRBD2 (7 bases). The CDR3 totals 16 residues. Germline assignment: CDR1 SGHRS and CDR2 YFSETQ. With 4 bases removed from V and 3 bases from J, the gap between germline ends came to 20 bases. The CDR3, as DNA: TGCGCCAGCAGCCTTAGACCCGCGGGGGCGAACTACGAGCAGTACTTC. This codes for CASSLRPAGANYEQYF.

J is TRBJ1-1 and V is TRBV5-1, with a weak D call TRBD1 (5 bases). Germline values: CDR1 SGHRS, CDR2 YFSETQ. The CDR3 sequence is 14 residues long. The V end was cut by 2 bases, the J end by 2 bases, with 10 bases between. The CDR3 loop is CASSFLQDNTEAFF. For the CDR3, the DNA is TGCGCCAGCAGCTTTTTACAGGATAACACTGAAGCTTTCTTT.

This chain joins TRBV5-1 and TRBJ1-5, with TRBD1 matching 9 bases. V was clipped by 0 bases and J by 2 bases; unmatched bases: 6. The CDR3 spans 17 residues. From germline, CDR1 is SGHRS and CDR2 YFSETQ. The CDR3 spells CASSLGTGEYGNQPQHF. Written as DNA, the CDR3 is TGCGCCAGCAGCTTGGGGACAGGGGAATATGGCAATCAGCCCCAGCATTTT.

A few counts support this clone. The CDR3 DNA follows: TGTGCCAGCAGCTTAGGTGGGGCCTATTCAGAAGCTTTCTTT. Amino acid sequence: CASSLGGAYSEAFF. The V call is TRBV7-6, the J call TRBJ1-1; D is possibly TRBD1 (5 bases). CDR3 length: 14 residues. V was pared by 1 base and J by 8 bases, with 14 bases between. Germline CDR1 reads SGHVS; CDR2 reads FNYEAQ.

V is TRBV2 and J is TRBJ1-6; D uncertain. Per the germline V gene, CDR1 is SNHLY and CDR2 is FYNNEI. The CDR3 covers 12 residues. V gave up 6 bases and J gave up 10 bases, with 10 bases separating them. The chain's CDR3 is CASSLLWSPLHF. The CDR3 DNA reads as TGTGCCAGCAGCCTACTTTGGTCACCCCTCCACTTT.

CDR3 sequence: CASSLRGVNYGYTF. The CDR3 nucleotides are TGTGCCAGCAGTTTGCGGGGCGTTAACTATGGCTACACCTTC. The chain carries TRBV27 and TRBJ1-2, with a possible D match to TRBD1 (5 bases). Between the trimmed V and J ends, which lost 3 bases and 1 base, there was a span of 9 bases. The CDR3 runs to 14 residues. The germline V gene has CDR1 MNHEY and CDR2 SMNVEV (reference sequence).

This sequence joins TRBV5-1 and TRBJ1-1; the D is unclear. CDR3 size: 14 residues. From germline, CDR1 is SGHRS and CDR2 YFSETQ. Trimming pared 1 base from V and 5 bases from J, leaving 12 bases between. Here the CDR3 reads CASSLNSLGTEAFF. The CDR3 region has the DNA TGCGCCAGCAGCTTGAACAGTCTTGGGACTGAAGCTTTCTTT.

The rearrangement joins TRBV2 to TRBJ2-1; unclear D gene. CDR1 and CDR2 from the germline V gene are SNHLY and FYNNEI. V lost 3 bases and J 5 bases, leaving 8 bases between the germline ends. The CDR3 contains 13 residues. CDR3 residues: CASSEVPDNEQFF. DNA for the CDR3: TGTGCCAGCAGTGAGGTACCGGACAATGAGCAGTTCTTC.

Concerning this clone: One end of the junction does not line up with germline, which may come from a read error. In the same sample, other DNA sequences code for this CDR3. The rearrangement uses TRBV11-2 and TRBJ2-7; D remains ambiguous. The V gene's germline CDR1 is SGHAT and CDR2 FQNNGV. This CDR3 region has 15 residues. CDR3 protein: CASSLDPTATYEQYF. The CDR3 DNA sequence: TGTGCTAGCAGCTTAGATCCTACCGCCACCTACGAGCAGTACTTC.

The chain is built from TRBV4-2 and TRBJ1-4; 8 bases fit TRBD1. The CDR3 is 15 amino acids. V lost 6 bases and J lost 7; bases outside the gene matches: 10. The V gene's germline CDR1 is LGHNA and CDR2 YNFKEQ. The CDR3 sequence is CASRPTGGDGEKLFF. CDR3 nucleotides: TGTGCCAGCAGACCTACAGGGGGGGATGGTGAAAAACTGTTTTTT.

For the CDR3, the DNA is TGTGCCAGCAGCGTAGATGAGGGCGAGCAGTACTTC. Translated: CASSVDEGEQYF. The chain is built from TRBV9 and TRBJ2-7; possible D gene TRBD2, 5 bases. The CDR3 is 12 residues long. V was pared by 0 bases and J by 6 bases, with 7 bases between. The germline V gene encodes CDR1 SGDLS and CDR2 YYNGEE.

The chain is built from TRBV6-7 and TRBJ2-3, with 11 bases identical to TRBD2. TRBV6-7 carries the ORF label, with uncertain function. V lost 2 bases and J lost 0; bases outside the gene matches: 13. The CDR3 length is 20 residues. The CDR3 DNA sequence: TGTGCCAGCAGTTACGGAAGTAGCGGGGGGGAACGGACTAGCACAGATACGCAGTATTTT. Translated, it gives CASSYGSSGGERTSTDTQYF.

This chain links TRBV5-6 with TRBJ1-2, with 11 nucleotides matching TRBD1. The CDR3 is made up of 16 amino acids. Trimming at V came to 7 bases and at J to 0 bases, leaving 8 bases not matched to a gene. Germline loops: CDR1 SGHDT, CDR2 YYEEEE. CDR3 nucleotides: TGTGCCAGCGCCGGGACAGGGGGTTCTTCTAACTATGGCTACACCTTC. Translating it yields CASAGTGGSSNYGYTF.

The V gene is TRBV5-4, the J gene TRBJ1-1; 7 nucleotides align to TRBD1. The CDR3 spans 14 residues. Germline V lookup: CDR1 SGHNT, CDR2 YYREEE (reference sequence). V trimming: 2 bases; J trimming: 4 bases; junction bases outside the gene matches: 5. CDR3 region: CASSLRQGSTEAFF. CDR3 DNA: TGTGCCAGCAGCTTAAGACAGGGAAGCACTGAAGCTTTCTTT.

V and J are TRBV5-1 and TRBJ1-6; D gene uncertain. The CDR3 has 15 amino acids. Germline loops: CDR1 SGHRS, CDR2 YFSETQ. With 4 bases removed from V and 9 bases from J, the gap between germline ends came to 17 bases. The CDR3 nucleotides read TGCGCCAGCAGCCCGACAAACACGCCTGCTTCACCCCTCCACTTT. It translates to CASSPTNTPASPLHF.

The chain is built from TRBV28 and TRBJ2-5, with D possibly TRBD1 on 5 matching bases. With the DNA end fitting TRBJ2-7 better, the J assignment may be wrong. In germline, CDR1 is MDHEN, CDR2 SYDVKM. The CDR3 covers 14 residues. The CDR3 DNA reads TGTGCCAGCAGTTTCAGAGGACACATCTACGAGCAGTACTTC. It yields the protein CASSFRGHIYEQYF.

The chain has TRBV18 and TRBJ1-5; D not certain. The CDR3 spans 18 residues. Trimming left V 3 bases short and J 0 bases short, with 18 bases between. Germline loops: CDR1 KGHSH, CDR2 LQKENI. The DNA for the CDR3 is TGTGCCAGCTCACCCGAGGAGGATTCCCTAGGTAGCAATCAGCCCCAGCATTTT. Translated: CASSPEEDSLGSNQPQHF.

The chain joins TRBV5-1 to TRBJ2-5; 12 bases map to TRBD2. Germline-derived CDR1 and CDR2 are SGHRS and YFSETQ. The CDR3 spans 17 residues. With V trimmed by 2 bases and J by 5 bases, 10 bases remained unmatched. CDR3 sequence (DNA): TGCGCCAGCAGCTTAACTGGACTAGCGGGGCAGGGGGAGACCCAGTACTTC. It codes for CASSLTGLAGQGETQYF.

The rearrangement links TRBV28 to TRBJ2-4; 8 bases align to TRBD2. CDR3 length: 18 amino acids. V dropped 5 bases and J dropped 2; count of bases not matched to a gene: 14. Germline loops: CDR1 MDHEN, CDR2 SYDVKM. Here the CDR3 DNA reads TGTGCCAGCAGTAAACTTAGTATAGCGGGGTCCACCAAAAACATTCAGTACTTC. The encoded protein is CASSKLSIAGSTKNIQYF.

The table lists this clone with a few counts. The chain uses TRBV20-1 and TRBJ1-2; D remains unclear. The CDR3 totals 11 residues. V lost 5 bases and J lost 1, with 5 bases in between. The germline CDR1 and CDR2 sequences are DFQATT and SNEGSKA (reference sequence). CDR3 region: CSAPRNYGYTF. CDR3 coding DNA: TGCAGTGCTCCCCGTAACTATGGCTACACCTTC.

V and J are TRBV5-4 and TRBJ2-3; 8 nucleotides align to TRBD2. Germline CDR1 and CDR2: SGHNT and YYREEE (reference sequence). V gave up 3 bases and J gave up 0 bases; unmatched junction bases: 6. The CDR3 has 16 residues. The CDR3 region has the DNA TGTGCCAGCAGCTCCGCACGGGGGGGTAGCACAGATACGCAGTATTTT. This encodes CASSSARGGSTDTQYF.

This chain connects TRBV4-2 to TRBJ2-1; 7 bases map to TRBD2. The CDR3 contains 15 residues. Germline V gene data show CDR1 as LGHNA and CDR2 as YNFKEQ. V shed 0 bases and J 8 bases; nucleotides not matched to a gene: 7. CDR3 bases: TGTGCCAGCAGCCAAGAGGTTGGGGGGGTATATGAGCAGTTCTTC. This sequence encodes CASSQEVGGVYEQFF.

This clone has a handful of counts. The chain has TRBV6-7 and TRBJ2-5, with a possible D match to TRBD1 (7 bases). TRBV6-7 is identified as an open reading frame with a role that is uncertain. This CDR3 spans 15 amino acids. Trimming removed 8 bases from V and 4 bases from J, with 20 bases in between. In nucleotides, the CDR3 is TGTGCCAGCTCGCAGGGGGGCATAGGGGGAGAGACCCAGTACTTC. Protein product: CASSQGGIGGETQYF.

J is TRBJ2-7 and V is TRBV9, with TRBD2 identical over 7 bases. The V gene's germline CDR1 is SGDLS and CDR2 YYNGEE. The ends lost 1 base at V and 5 bases at J; junction bases unmatched: 6. The CDR3 sequence is 14 residues long. As DNA, the CDR3 is TGTGCCAGCAGCGTAAGCCTAGCGGTCCACGAGCAGTACTTC. This sequence encodes CASSVSLAVHEQYF.

The chain combines TRBV5-1 with TRBJ2-7; 7 positions agree with TRBD2. V shed 2 bases, J shed 2 bases, and the junction held 10 bases outside the gene matches. The CDR3 has 16 residues. The germline gives CDR1 SGHRS, CDR2 YFSETQ. The CDR3 DNA follows: TGCGCCAGCAGCTTTGGGAATAGCGGGTCTACCTACGAGCAGTACTTC. It is translated as CASSFGNSGSTYEQYF. The full variable domain, completed using reference TRBV5-1 and TRBJ2-7, is KAGVTQTPRYLIKTRGQQVTLSCSPISGHRSVSWYQQTPGQGLQFLFEYFSETQRNKGNFPGRFSGRQFSNSRSEMNVSTLELGDSALYLCASSFGNSGSTYEQYFGPGTRLTVT.

J is TRBJ2-7 and V is TRBV7-6; TRBD1 matches 8 bases. V was pared by 4 bases and J by 6 bases, with 5 bases of the junction left unmatched. The CDR3 runs 13 residues. Germline CDR1 SGHVS, CDR2 FNYEAQ. The CDR3 spells CASSSDRASEQYF. In DNA, the CDR3 is TGTGCCAGCAGCTCGGACAGGGCCAGCGAGCAGTACTTC.

The chain joins TRBV6-1 to TRBJ1-2; no reliable D call. V lost 1 base and J lost 1, with 10 bases in between. Germline CDR1 is MNHNS and CDR2 is SASEGT. The CDR3 loop spans 15 amino acids. The CDR3 sequence: CASSEDFTVNYGYTF. The CDR3 DNA reads TGTGCCAGCAGTGAAGATTTTACGGTTAACTATGGCTACACCTTC.

The gene calls are TRBV6-5 and TRBJ1-1; TRBD1 matches 7 bases. Looked up from germline, CDR1 is MNHEY and CDR2 is SVGAGI. The CDR3 runs 13 residues. Trimming at V came to 6 bases and at J to 5 bases, leaving 6 bases not matched to a gene. The CDR3 sequence: CASRKTGTTEAFF. The CDR3, as DNA: TGTGCCAGCAGAAAGACAGGGACGACTGAAGCTTTCTTT.

V gene TRBV19 combines with J gene TRBJ1-2, with D tentatively TRBD1 (5 bases). Germline CDR1 is LNHDA and CDR2 is SQIVND (reference sequence). The CDR3 runs 13 residues. Trimming took 2 bases from V and 8 from J, leaving 12 bases between them. The CDR3 DNA is TGTGCCAGTAGTATACCAGGGAAGAACGGCTACACCTTC. Translated, it gives CASSIPGKNGYTF.